What follows are 21 T cell receptor beta chains derived from one specimen sequenced in a study of T cell responses to AZD1222 COVID-19 vaccine. Profiled with immunoSEQ multiplex PCR; TCRdb holds only in-frame clones, not every one. The table has about 130,000 clones, around 85% seen once; the top ten hold 7.9%. The material was peripheral blood, obtained 28 days after the second dose of the MenACWY control vaccine. The receptors were sampled from an adult who received the MenACWY meningococcal vaccine as a control.

The rearrangement links TRBV7-6 to TRBJ1-1, with D possibly TRBD1 on 6 matching bases. Germline loops: CDR1 SGHVS, CDR2 FNYEAQ. CDR3 size: 14 residues. Trimming removed 3 bases from V and 4 bases from J, with 12 bases in between. CDR3 protein: CASSFGQTGTEAFF. CDR3 sequence (DNA): TGTGCCAGCAGCTTTGGACAGACAGGCACTGAAGCTTTCTTT.

The rearrangement links TRBV29-1 to TRBJ2-7; TRBD2 might be the D (6 bases). The CDR3 extends over 12 amino acids. Germline V lookup: CDR1 SQVTM, CDR2 ANQGSEA. V lost 6 bases and J lost 2, with 11 bases in between. Written as DNA, the CDR3 is TGCAGCGTCCGGGACTCCGCCTACGAGCAGTACTTC. Translation: CSVRDSAYEQYF.

The chain is built from TRBV29-1 and TRBJ2-7, with D perhaps TRBD2 (6 bases). With 4 bases removed from V and 5 bases from J, the gap between germline ends came to 9 bases. The germline gives CDR1 SQVTM, CDR2 ANQGSEA. This CDR3 region has 11 residues. The CDR3 sequence: CSVGRGDEQYF. For the CDR3, the DNA is TGCAGCGTTGGGCGGGGAGACGAGCAGTACTTC.

J is TRBJ1-4 and V is TRBV5-1; no clear D gene. V was pared by 0 bases and J by 8 bases, with 17 bases between. The CDR3 loop spans 16 amino acids. Germline V gene lookup returns CDR1 SGHRS and CDR2 YFSETQ. In nucleotides, the CDR3 is TGCGCCAGCAGCTTGGGGGCCCCCGGTAATGGAGAAAAACTGTTTTTT. It yields the protein CASSLGAPGNGEKLFF.

The V and J genes are TRBV4-2 and TRBJ2-1; D remains ambiguous. Per the germline V gene, CDR1 is LGHNA and CDR2 is YNFKEQ. This CDR3 comprises 15 residues. The germline V and J ends were trimmed by 3 bases and 4 bases, with 13 bases remaining between them. The DNA for the CDR3 is TGTGCCAGCAGCCAGAAAAGCCCGAGGTACAATGAGCAGTTCTTC. Amino acids: CASSQKSPRYNEQFF.

The chain is built from TRBV5-1 and TRBJ1-1, with 10 bases aligning to TRBD1. Germline values: CDR1 SGHRS, CDR2 YFSETQ. The CDR3 loop spans 15 amino acids. V was clipped by 4 bases and J by 5 bases; unmatched bases: 8. The CDR3 sequence is CASSPWTGGSTEAFF. CDR3 in DNA: TGCGCCAGCAGCCCGTGGACAGGGGGGTCGACTGAAGCTTTCTTT.

CDR3 amino acids: CASTPRDQPQHF. CDR3 nucleotides: TGTGCCAGCACCCCTCGGGATCAGCCCCAGCATTTT. This chain joins TRBV28 and TRBJ1-5, with D uncertain. With 7 bases removed from V and 5 bases from J, the gap between germline ends came to 9 bases. Germline CDR1 reads MDHEN; CDR2 reads SYDVKM. CDR3 length: 12 residues. The complete variable domain, with remaining parts taken from reference TRBV28 and TRBJ1-5, reads DVKVTQSSRYLVKRTGEKVFLECVQDMDHENMFWYRQDPGLGLRLIYFSYDVKMKEKGDIPEGYSVSREKKERFSLILESASTNQTSMYLCASTPRDQPQHFGDGTRLSIL.

CDR3 nucleotides: TGTGCCAGCACCAGAGGAATGAACACTGAAGCTTTCTTT. Protein: CASTRGMNTEAFF. The chain has TRBV6-5 and TRBJ1-1, with no clear D. Trimming stripped 7 bases from V and 0 bases from J, with 9 bases between. Germline V CDR1 and CDR2: MNHEY, SVGAGI. The CDR3 totals 13 residues.

The chain uses TRBV3-1 (or the pseudogene TRBV3-2) and TRBJ2-3, with D maybe TRBD1 (5 bases). Germline V gives CDR1 LGHDT, CDR2 YNNKEL (reference sequence). The V and J ends lost 4 bases and 0 bases respectively, with 8 bases between them. There are 14 residues in the CDR3. The CDR3 DNA follows: TGTGCCAGCAGCCGGGGCCGTAGCACAGATACGCAGTATTTT. It translates to CASSRGRSTDTQYF.

The genes are TRBV6-2 or TRBV6-3 and TRBJ1-5; perhaps TRBD1 as D (6 bases). The V and J ends lost 6 bases and 5 bases respectively, with 11 bases between them. Germline CDR1 MNHEY, CDR2 SVGEGT. This CDR3 has 13 residues. CDR3 sequence (DNA): TGTGCCAGCAGCCTACAGGGTTATCAGCCCCAGCATTTT. The encoded protein is CASSLQGYQPQHF.

The J gene is TRBJ2-5, the V gene TRBV29-1; a possible D gene is TRBD1 (5 bases). The V gene's germline CDR1 is SQVTM and CDR2 ANQGSEA. The CDR3 length is 14 residues. V shed 5 bases and J shed 2 bases, with 15 bases lying between them. This CDR3 is CSVWGQTLQETQYF. CDR3 DNA sequence: TGCAGCGTTTGGGGCCAGACCCTTCAAGAGACCCAGTACTTC. The variable domain in full, completed from reference TRBV29-1 and TRBJ2-5, reads SAVISQKPSRDICQRGTSLTIQCQVDSQVTMMFWYRQQPGQSLTLIATANQGSEATYESGFVIDKFPISRPNLTFSTLTVSNMSPEDSSIYLCSVWGQTLQETQYFGPGTRLLVL.

This chain links TRBV28 with TRBJ1-4; 9 bases fit TRBD1. CDR1 is MDHEN, CDR2 SYDVKM, per germline. The CDR3 totals 13 residues. Losses at the gene ends were 5 bases for V and 8 bases for J; bases not matched to a gene: 3. The CDR3 DNA sequence: TGTGCCAGCAGTCAGACAGGGGGGGAAAAACTGTTTTTT. Its protein product is CASSQTGGEKLFF.

The chain joins TRBV16 to TRBJ1-3; D is unclear. Trimming removed 0 bases from V and 2 bases from J, with 8 bases in between. Germline-derived CDR1 and CDR2 are KGHSY and FQNENV. The CDR3 spans 15 residues. CDR3 amino acids: CASSQSSGTGNTIYF. The CDR3 nucleotides read TGTGCCAGCAGCCAATCCTCTGGTACTGGAAACACCATATATTTT.

The V call is TRBV18, the J call TRBJ1-6; TRBD1 matches at 9 bases. The ends lost 4 bases at V and 10 bases at J; junction bases unmatched: 8. CDR1 and CDR2 (germline): KGHSH, LQKENI. CDR3 length equals 15 residues. The chain's CDR3 is CASSLSGTGLSPLHF. In DNA form, the CDR3 reads TGTGCCAGCTCACTTTCCGGGACAGGGCTATCACCCCTCCACTTT.

This clone was seen only a few times. The chain is built from TRBV28 and TRBJ1-2; no firm D call. The V and J ends lost 4 bases and 8 bases respectively, with 20 bases between them. Germline V gives CDR1 MDHEN, CDR2 SYDVKM. This CDR3 is built from 15 residues. The CDR3 sequence: CASSSARIGVGGYTF. CDR3 sequence (DNA): TGTGCCAGCAGTTCCGCCCGGATCGGGGTGGGCGGCTACACCTTC.

J is TRBJ1-5 and V is TRBV28; D perhaps matches TRBD1 (5 bases). Trimming removed 6 bases from V and 1 base from J, with 13 bases in between. The length of the CDR3 is 15 residues. Germline values: CDR1 MDHEN, CDR2 SYDVKM. This chain's CDR3 is CASRGRGGSNQPQHF. The CDR3 DNA is TGTGCCAGCAGGGGAAGGGGTGGGAGCAATCAGCCCCAGCATTTT.

The chain has TRBV11-3 and TRBJ1-1; D is possibly TRBD1 (5 bases). Germline V gene sequence: CDR1 SGHNT, CDR2 YENEEA. Trimming stripped 7 bases from V and 3 bases from J, with 12 bases between. This CDR3 contains 13 residues. CDR3 loop: CASNSGADTEAFF. CDR3 sequence (DNA): TGTGCCAGCAATAGTGGGGCTGACACTGAAGCTTTCTTT.

This chain uses TRBV7-9 with TRBJ1-3; no clear D gene. Germline-derived CDR1 and CDR2 are SEHNR and FQNEAQ (reference sequence). V lost 5 bases and J 0 bases, leaving 11 bases between the germline ends. CDR3 size: 15 residues. CDR3 residues: CASSADGFSGNTIYF. CDR3 nucleotides: TGTGCCAGCAGCGCCGACGGATTCTCTGGAAACACCATATATTTT.

The chain links TRBV7-6 to TRBJ1-3; weak D call: TRBD1 (6 bases). The CDR3 consists of 16 residues. The germline CDR1 and CDR2 sequences are SGHVS and FNYEAQ. Trimming removed 5 bases at V and 0 bases at J, with 14 bases between. In DNA form, the CDR3 reads TGTGCCAGCAGCCCCGGACAGTTTAACTCTGGAAACACCATATATTTT. Translated: CASSPGQFNSGNTIYF.

The V gene is TRBV10-3, the J gene TRBJ1-4; no clear D gene. The CDR3 has 13 residues. V lost 0 bases and J lost 16, with 15 bases in between. Germline V gene lookup returns CDR1 ENHRY and CDR2 SYGVKD. The CDR3 bases are TGTGCCATCAGTGAGTCGAACGGGTTTTTTCAGTTTTTT. Amino acid sequence: CAISESNGFFQFF.

Concerning this clone itself: One end of the junction does not line up with germline, which may come from a read error. The gene calls are TRBV7-7 and TRBJ1-1; no definite D call. Germline V lookup: CDR1 SSHAT, CDR2 FNYEAQ (reference sequence). The CDR3 extends over 15 amino acids. The CDR3 is CASSPLLAMNTEAFF. For the CDR3, the DNA is TGTGCTAGCAGCCCGCTCTTGGCTATGAACACTGAAGCTTTCTTT.